The present T cell receptor (beta chain) was sequenced within a study of blood T cells in healthy people across ages. Study results and caveats: Across the age range, TCR beta diversity per million T cells fell in a roughly linear way.

With a J-beta primer mix and a sample-barcoded 5' primer, a second PCR ran about 7 to 12 cycles. Each CDR3 protein gets one entry after TCRdb re-called the 5' RACE reads with MiXCR. The data hold 700,000 to 950,000 distinct CDR3 sequences, with around 46% observed a single time. The study drew donors from healthy Caucasian individuals in Russia aged roughly 6 to 100. Remarks on this clonotype: What it binds is not known.

Trimming removed 1 base from V and 2 bases from J, with 4 bases in between. The CDR3 has 13 amino acids. Per germline, CDR1 SGHAT and CDR2 FQNNGV. Sample: blood. This rearrangement joins TRBV11-2 to TRBJ2-3; D gene uncertain. The receptor was isolated from a woman aged 55-70 years in good health. As DNA, the CDR3 is TGTGCCAGCAGCTTAGCAATCACAGATACGCAGTATTTT. It specifies CASSLAITDTQYF.